The rows below give T cell receptor beta chains drawn from one sample of a study of T cells in Graves' hyperthyroidism and ophthalmopathy. TCRdb independently ran MiXCR on the multiplex PCR reads; one entry per CDR3 protein. Here the sample spans a few hundred thousand distinct CDR3 sequences, about 15% being singletons. Sequenced material: blood. The receptors originated from a woman aged 40 to 50 with Graves' hyperthyroidism. CDR3s include the opening cysteine and the closing phenylalanine or tryptophan.

j_call v_call cdr3_aa
TRBJ2-1 TRBV29-1 CSVMTGTRGNNEQFF
TRBJ1-2 TRBV6-1 CASSGGGSNYGYTF
TRBJ1-1 TRBV15 CATSRGGDRGNTEAFF
TRBJ2-4 TRBV28 CASSLRRGAGSLAKNIQYF
TRBJ2-1 TRBV20-1 CSARSMDEQFF
TRBJ2-7 TRBV12-3/TRBV12-4 CASTAGGADAEQYF
TRBJ2-1 TRBV3-1 CASSPPREGSSYNEQFF
TRBJ2-1 TRBV6-1 CATLRDTYNEQFF
TRBJ2-7 TRBV5-1 CASSFWDSSYEQYF
TRBJ1-4 TRBV7-9 CASSRQTGGNEKLFF
TRBJ2-2 TRBV6-5 CASSYLKENTGELFF
TRBJ1-1 TRBV25-1 CASSTRDRGLRNTEAFF
TRBJ2-3 TRBV7-8 CASSLSEGSFTDTQYF
TRBJ2-1 TRBV7-3 CASSLSPSGRASEQFF
TRBJ2-6 TRBV7-3 CASSLTAHPGANVLTF
TRBJ1-1 TRBV7-9 CASSLAGDRGAFF
TRBJ2-5 TRBV11-2 CASSPTGETQYF
TRBJ2-7 TRBV3-1 CASSQTDAPSYEQYF
TRBJ1-5 TRBV6-2/TRBV6-3 CATRSGTVSSQPQHF
TRBJ2-7 TRBV9 CASSVSSEGLSYEQYF
TRBJ2-1 TRBV7-9 CASSKDGTRAFVQFF
TRBJ2-1 TRBV11-2 CASSLISSSYNEQFF
TRBJ1-2 TRBV10-3 CAISETGNYGYTF
TRBJ2-2 TRBV27 CASREPRTGNTGELFF
TRBJ1-1 TRBV20-1 CSGLDRVSEAFF
TRBJ1-1 TRBV20-1 CSARGAMNTEAFF
TRBJ1-2 TRBV5-1 CASSRDREHYGYTF
TRBJ2-5 TRBV6-2/TRBV6-3 CASSYPQGDRETQYF
TRBJ2-1 TRBV3-1 CASGSAGHTYNEQFF
TRBJ2-7 TRBV20-1 CSARDREGIRAYEQYF
TRBJ2-3 TRBV28 CASSLEGPARKDTQYF
TRBJ1-6 TRBV2 CASSELRPENSPLHF
TRBJ2-3 TRBV18 CASSPLAGSTDTQYF
TRBJ2-1 TRBV6-2/TRBV6-3 CASSFPLARTYNEQFF
TRBJ1-2 TRBV6-1 CASSFFRVRGLSGYTF